This T cell receptor beta chain was captured in a study of cytomegalovirus exposure and HLA in healthy donors. Overall study context: Drawn from HLA-typed donors, tens of millions of unique TCRs were held in an early data release. Study findings and constraints: Later analysis revealed greater clonal expansion in HLA-associated TCR beta chains than in equally common others. About 87% or about 30% of the time was how often most TCR beta V segments were productive, according to an earlier analysis.

PCR employed 60 Vbeta and 13 Jbeta primers. Repertoires were generated with immunoSEQ multiplex PCR, while TCRdb's copy carries only in-frame clones and drops some. The sample contains about 160,000 clones, around 84% of which appear only once. Per the germline V gene, CDR1 is MNHEY and CDR2 is SVGAGI. This CDR3 has 13 residues. V was clipped by 7 bases and J by 2 bases; unmatched bases: 4. For this clone: Its antigen remains unidentified.

The genes are TRBV6-5 and TRBJ1-2; 7 bases are a match to TRBD1. This clonotype originated in a man between 18 and 29 years old in good health and CMV-seronegative. The source material was PBMCs. The CDR3 DNA follows: TGTGCCAGCACAGGGGGAGTGAACTATGGCTACACCTTC. As protein: CASTGGVNYGYTF.